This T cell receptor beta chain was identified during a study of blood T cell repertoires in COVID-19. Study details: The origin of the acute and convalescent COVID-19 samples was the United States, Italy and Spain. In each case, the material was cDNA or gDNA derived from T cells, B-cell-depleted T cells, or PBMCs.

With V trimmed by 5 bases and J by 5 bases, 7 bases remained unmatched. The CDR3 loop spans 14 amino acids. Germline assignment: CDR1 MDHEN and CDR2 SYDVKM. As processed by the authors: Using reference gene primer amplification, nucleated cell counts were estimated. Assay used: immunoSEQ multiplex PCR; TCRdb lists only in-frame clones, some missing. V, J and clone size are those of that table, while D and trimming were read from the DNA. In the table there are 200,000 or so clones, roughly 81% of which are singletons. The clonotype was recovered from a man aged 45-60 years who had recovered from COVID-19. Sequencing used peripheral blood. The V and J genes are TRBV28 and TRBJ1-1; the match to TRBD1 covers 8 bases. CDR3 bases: TGTGCCAGCAGTGCACCCGGACAGGGAACTGAAGCTTTCTTT. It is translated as CASSAPGQGTEAFF.